These 12 T cell receptor beta chains share one sample of origin, sequenced in a study of blood T cell repertoires in COVID-19. The data were produced by immunoSEQ multiplex PCR, yet TCRdb's version contains in-frame clones alone and is incomplete. The sample holds about 68,000 clones, roughly 84% seen once. Sample: peripheral blood. The receptor source for this set is a man between 45 and 60 years old with active COVID-19.

The chain carries TRBV7-2 and TRBJ2-2, with D maybe TRBD1 (6 bases). With 5 bases removed from V and 6 bases from J, the gap between germline ends came to 13 bases. This CDR3 contains 14 residues. The V gene's germline CDR1 is SGHTA and CDR2 FQGNSA. The CDR3 DNA reads as TGTGCCAGCAGCGTATACAGGGATTCCGGGGAGCTGTTTTTT. Translated: CASSVYRDSGELFF. Full variable domain (rest looked up from reference TRBV7-2 and TRBJ2-2): GAGVSQSPSNKVTEKGKDVELRCDPISGHTALYWYRQSLGQGLEFLIYFQGNSAPDKSGLPSDRFSAERTGGSVSTLTIQRTQQEDSAVYLCASSVYRDSGELFFGEGSRLTVL.

The chain couples TRBV7-8 to TRBJ2-3; 8 nucleotides agree with TRBD1. The CDR3 runs to 18 residues. Germline CDR1 reads SGHVS; CDR2 reads FQNEAQ. The junction had 10 bases not matched to a gene; V was cut back by 1 base and J by 1 base. This CDR3 is CASSLVQTGEAGTDTQYF. The CDR3 DNA is TGTGCCAGCAGCTTAGTACAGACAGGGGAGGCCGGCACAGATACGCAGTATTTT.

The chain has TRBV7-2 and TRBJ2-3; D remains unclear. The V end was cut by 2 bases, the J end by 2 bases, with 17 bases between. The CDR3 is 17 amino acids. Germline CDR1 reads SGHTA; CDR2 reads FQGNSA. This CDR3 reads CASSLRPPGPITDTQYF. As DNA, the CDR3 is TGTGCCAGCAGCTTAAGACCTCCGGGTCCAATCACAGATACGCAGTATTTT.

This sequence joins TRBV7-2 and TRBJ2-2; D not certain. The germline V and J ends were trimmed by 1 base and 7 bases, with 22 bases remaining between them. The length of the CDR3 is 18 residues. Germline CDR1 is SGHTA and CDR2 is FQGNSA. As DNA, the CDR3 is TGTGCCAGCAGCTTAGATATGATGATGGTGGGCGTACTCGGGGAGCTGTTTTTT. It translates to CASSLDMMMVGVLGELFF.

The V call is TRBV28, the J call TRBJ1-4; 7 positions match TRBD1. This CDR3 has 15 residues. CDR1 is MDHEN and CDR2 is SYDVKM in the germline V gene. V was pared by 5 bases and J by 6 bases, with 9 bases of the junction left unmatched. The CDR3 sequence is CASSPLTGNHEKLFF. DNA for the CDR3: TGTGCCAGCAGTCCCCTGACAGGGAACCATGAAAAACTGTTTTTT.

This rearrangement joins TRBV7-2 to TRBJ2-3, with TRBD1 matching over 8 bases. Germline CDR1 SGHTA, CDR2 FQGNSA. This CDR3 is 12 amino acids long. Germline trimming cut 5 bases from V and 12 bases from J; bases unmatched to any gene: 7. The CDR3 region is CASSGRDRRQYF. CDR3 sequence (DNA): TGTGCCAGCAGCGGACGGGACAGGCGTCAGTATTTT.

The chain uses TRBV2 and TRBJ2-2; 14 bases map to TRBD2. This CDR3 comprises 15 residues. The germline gives CDR1 SNHLY, CDR2 FYNNEI. V dropped 4 bases and J dropped 5; count of bases not matched to a gene: 0. Written as DNA, the CDR3 is TGTGCCAGCAGTGGGACTAGCGGGAGGACCGGGGAGCTGTTTTTT. Encoded protein: CASSGTSGRTGELFF.

This rearrangement joins TRBV5-4 to TRBJ2-7; 14 positions agree with TRBD2. Germline CDR1 reads SGHNT; CDR2 reads YYREEE (reference sequence). V shed 3 bases, J shed 3 bases, and the junction held 8 bases outside the gene matches. CDR3 length: 17 amino acids. The CDR3 bases are TGTGCCAGCAGCTCCGGGACTAGCGGGAGAACTAGCTACGAGCAGTACTTC. Protein product: CASSSGTSGRTSYEQYF.

This rearrangement joins TRBV15 to TRBJ1-1; D unresolved. V lost 0 bases to trimming and J lost 2 bases, with 10 bases between them. The CDR3 is 15 residues long. Germline V gives CDR1 LNHNV, CDR2 YYDKDF (reference sequence). The CDR3 is CATSRDLGVNTEAFF. The CDR3 nucleotides read TGTGCCACCAGCAGAGATCTAGGTGTTAACACTGAAGCTTTCTTT.

This chain connects TRBV7-6 to TRBJ1-3; tentatively, D is TRBD1 (5 bases). V dropped 5 bases and J dropped 0 bases, with 17 bases sitting between them. There are 17 residues in the CDR3. From germline, CDR1 is SGHVS and CDR2 FNYEAQ. CDR3 sequence (DNA): TGTGCCAGCAGCCATGGCCAGGGTCGTGGCTCTGGAAACACCATATATTTT. This encodes CASSHGQGRGSGNTIYF.

The chain employs TRBV15 and TRBJ2-2, with 11 bases matching TRBD2. Per germline, CDR1 LNHNV and CDR2 YYDKDF (reference sequence). This CDR3 is 17 amino acids long. The ends lost 1 base at V and 3 bases at J; junction bases unmatched: 4. The CDR3 is CATSRGGTSGYTGELFF. The CDR3 DNA is TGTGCCACCAGCAGAGGCGGGACTAGCGGATACACCGGGGAGCTGTTTTTT.

This sequence joins TRBV11-2 and TRBJ2-7; 7 positions match TRBD1. Trimming took 3 bases from V and 2 from J; bases not matched to a gene: 7. Germline V gene data show CDR1 as SGHAT and CDR2 as FQNNGV. The CDR3 sequence is 15 residues long. CDR3 residues: CASSFDPGQTYEQYF. In nucleotides, the CDR3 is TGTGCCAGCAGCTTTGACCCGGGACAGACCTACGAGCAGTACTTC.